Following are 23 T cell receptor beta chains from one sample sequenced in a study of cytomegalovirus exposure and HLA in healthy donors. PCR involved 60 Vbeta and 13 Jbeta primers. Some clones are missing from TCRdb's copy, which holds only in-frame ones; the method was immunoSEQ multiplex PCR. The table records under 200,000 clones, 80% of them present only once. Sequencing was performed on PBMCs. These receptors came from a human donor in good health.

This clone was seen only a few times. The chain carries TRBV18 and TRBJ2-7; TRBD1 matches 9 bases. CDR3 length: 14 residues. Germline CDR1 and CDR2: KGHSH and LQKENI. V gave up 5 bases and J gave up 3 bases; unmatched junction bases: 5. CDR3 sequence (DNA): TGTGCCAGCTCATTGGGACAGGGAGACTACGAGCAGTACTTC. Amino acid sequence: CASSLGQGDYEQYF.

V and J are TRBV7-2 and TRBJ2-2; TRBD2 matches at 12 bases. CDR1 and CDR2 from the germline V gene are SGHTA and FQGNSA. The ends lost 2 bases at V and 4 bases at J; junction bases unmatched: 11. The CDR3 contains 19 residues. The CDR3 here is CASSLSFLRLAGVTGELFF. The CDR3 nucleotides read TGTGCCAGCAGCTTATCCTTCCTGAGACTAGCGGGGGTCACCGGGGAGCTGTTTTTT.

A few counts support this clone. The chain couples TRBV28 to TRBJ2-7; 9 bases match TRBD2. Germline loops: CDR1 MDHEN, CDR2 SYDVKM. This CDR3 is built from 14 residues. The ends lost 6 bases at V and 3 bases at J; junction bases unmatched: 6. CDR3 DNA: TGTGCCAGCAGAGCTAGCGGGAACCGCTACGAGCAGTACTTC. Translated, it gives CASRASGNRYEQYF.

The genes are TRBV7-2 and TRBJ2-1; D uncertain. This CDR3 is built from 15 residues. With 5 bases removed from V and 0 bases from J, the gap between germline ends came to 11 bases. Germline-derived CDR1 and CDR2 are SGHTA and FQGNSA. The DNA of the CDR3 is TGTGCCAGCAGCCCGCACCTGAGCTCCTACAATGAGCAGTTCTTC. Protein product: CASSPHLSSYNEQFF. The entire variable domain, with the rest obtained from reference TRBV7-2 and TRBJ2-1, is as follows: GAGVSQSPSNKVTEKGKDVELRCDPISGHTALYWYRQSLGQGLEFLIYFQGNSAPDKSGLPSDRFSAERTGGSVSTLTIQRTQQEDSAVYLCASSPHLSSYNEQFFGPGTRLTVL.

This chain connects TRBV2 to TRBJ2-2, with 7 bases identical to TRBD2. CDR1 is SNHLY and CDR2 is FYNNEI in the germline V gene. This CDR3 region has 16 residues. Trimming cost V 4 bases and J 3 bases; bases outside gene matches: 8. CDR3 DNA sequence: TGTGCCAGCAGTGGGGAGGCTAGCGGAGACACCGGGGAGCTGTTTTTT. It codes for CASSGEASGDTGELFF.

The CDR3 nucleotides are TGTGCCAATCGGTTTCAGGGGCCGAGCCACGAGCAGTACTTC. Its translation is CANRFQGPSHEQYF. The chain carries TRBV6-4 and TRBJ2-7; D is perhaps TRBD1 (6 bases). Trimming stripped 10 bases from V and 5 bases from J, with 21 bases between. The CDR3 covers 14 residues. Germline V gene sequence: CDR1 MRHNA, CDR2 SNTAGT.

The chain uses TRBV7-8 and TRBJ2-1; 9 bases agree with TRBD2. V was pared by 1 base and J by 15 bases, with 4 bases of the junction left unmatched. The CDR3 loop spans 12 amino acids. Germline CDR1 is SGHVS and CDR2 is FQNEAQ. The CDR3 DNA is TGTGCCAGCAGCTTAGGGACTAGCGATTGGTTCTTC. The encoded protein is CASSLGTSDWFF.

V is TRBV5-6 and J is TRBJ2-1; TRBD1 aligns across 11 bases. The CDR3 has 15 amino acids. J lost 9 bases, V lost 0 bases, and 5 bases had no gene match. Germline V gene data show CDR1 as SGHDT and CDR2 as YYEEEE. CDR3 coding DNA: TGTGCCAGCAGCTTGGGCTGGACAGGGGGCAGTGAGCAGTTCTTC. Encoded protein: CASSLGWTGGSEQFF.

The gene calls are TRBV27 and TRBJ1-5; possible D gene TRBD1, 6 bases. The V and J ends lost 5 bases and 4 bases respectively, with 12 bases between them. This CDR3 is 14 amino acids long. The germline V gene has CDR1 MNHEY and CDR2 SMNVEV (reference sequence). The CDR3 coding sequence is TGTGCCAGCAGTCCGGACAGCCTTAATCAGCCCCAGCATTTT. Its protein is CASSPDSLNQPQHF.

The chain couples TRBV6-5 to TRBJ2-3, with D perhaps TRBD1 (5 bases). There are 12 residues in the CDR3. From germline, CDR1 is MNHEY and CDR2 SVGAGI. Trimming removed 5 bases at V and 8 bases at J, with 11 bases between. The CDR3 region has the DNA TGTGCCAGCAGTGACAGAGGCGGTACGCAGTATTTT. Residues: CASSDRGGTQYF.

This chain joins TRBV27 and TRBJ2-7; 13 bases line up with TRBD2. Germline CDR1 is MNHEY and CDR2 is SMNVEV (reference sequence). This CDR3 region has 16 residues. J lost 5 bases, V lost 1 base, and 5 bases had no gene match. CDR3 DNA sequence: TGTGCCAGCAGTTTATTACTAGCGGGGGGGCCTCACGAGCAGTACTTC. This gives the protein CASSLLLAGGPHEQYF.

The chain links TRBV7-9 to TRBJ2-3; D perhaps matches TRBD2 (6 bases). V shed 3 bases and J shed 4 bases, with 14 bases lying between them. The CDR3 spans 15 residues. Germline V lookup: CDR1 SEHNR, CDR2 FQNEAQ (reference sequence). In DNA, the CDR3 is TGTGCCAGCAGCTTGCCCGGAGGGATTGCAGATACGCAGTATTTT. It codes for CASSLPGGIADTQYF. Filled out from reference TRBV7-9 and TRBJ2-3, the complete variable domain reads DTGVSQNPRHKITKRGQNVTFRCDPISEHNRLYWYRQTLGQGPEFLTYFQNEAQLEKSRLLSDRFSAERPKGSFSTLEIQRTEQGDSAMYLCASSLPGGIADTQYFGPGTRLTVL.

The sample holds a few counts of this clone. V usage is TRBV19 and J usage is TRBJ1-4; TRBD1 is a possible D gene (5 bases). V was trimmed by 6 bases and J by 0 bases, leaving 11 bases between them. The CDR3 length is 15 residues. Germline CDR1 LNHDA, CDR2 SQIVND (reference sequence). The CDR3 region is CASSREDATNEKLFF. CDR3 coding DNA: TGTGCCAGTAGCAGGGAGGATGCAACTAATGAAAAACTGTTTTTT.

The chain has TRBV7-6 and TRBJ2-2, with 7 bases matching TRBD1. The CDR3 is 18 amino acids. In germline, CDR1 is SGHVS, CDR2 FNYEAQ. V was pared by 2 bases and J by 4 bases, with 13 bases of the junction left unmatched. CDR3 protein: CASSLSLPGTDPTGELFF. The CDR3 DNA reads as TGTGCCAGCAGCTTATCCCTCCCCGGGACAGACCCCACCGGGGAGCTGTTTTTT.

J is TRBJ1-1 and V is TRBV15; D unresolved. Germline CDR1 reads LNHNV; CDR2 reads YYDKDF (reference sequence). V was clipped by 5 bases and J by 8 bases, with 15 bases between them. The length of the CDR3 is 13 residues. CDR3 nucleotides: TGTGCCACCAGCGCCCTGTTGGGCCCCGAAGCTTTCTTT. It codes for CATSALLGPEAFF.

The gene calls are TRBV4-3 and TRBJ1-2; the D is unclear. The germline gives CDR1 LGHNA, CDR2 YSLEER. Trimming took 0 bases from V and 1 from J, leaving 9 bases between them. The CDR3 has 15 residues. This CDR3 is CASSQDARGNYGYTF. CDR3 DNA sequence: TGCGCCAGCAGCCAAGACGCCCGGGGTAACTATGGCTACACCTTC.

The chain combines TRBV11-3 with TRBJ2-7; tentatively, D is TRBD1 (6 bases). V lost 4 bases and J lost 4, with 17 bases in between. The V gene's germline CDR1 is SGHNT and CDR2 YENEEA. This CDR3 spans 15 amino acids. The DNA for the CDR3 is TGTGCCAGCAGCTCGGACAGCCTGATTTCTTACGAGCAGTACTTC. This sequence encodes CASSSDSLISYEQYF.

The V gene is TRBV27, the J gene TRBJ2-5, with TRBD1 matching 7 bases. The length of the CDR3 is 15 residues. V was pared by 5 bases and J by 2 bases, with 8 bases of the junction left unmatched. The V gene's germline CDR1 is MNHEY and CDR2 SMNVEV (reference sequence). The CDR3, as DNA: TGTGCCAGCAGTGAGACAGGGTGGGCACAAGAGACCCAGTACTTC. The encoded protein is CASSETGWAQETQYF.

In its sample, this clone was seen once. V is TRBV11-2 and J is TRBJ1-6; D unresolved. Germline V gives CDR1 SGHAT, CDR2 FQNNGV. Trimming removed 0 bases from V and 1 base from J, with 13 bases in between. CDR3 length equals 18 residues. CDR3 loop: CASSLDLAVRSYNSPLHF. The DNA of the CDR3 is TGTGCCAGCAGCTTAGATCTGGCGGTTCGATCCTATAATTCACCCCTCCACTTT.

This clone has just a few counts. The CDR3 sequence: CASTPNRGRKTGELFF. The CDR3 DNA follows: TGTGCCAGCACTCCAAACAGGGGGCGTAAAACCGGGGAGCTGTTTTTT. This chain links TRBV7-8 with TRBJ2-2; TRBD1 matches at 9 bases. The V segment lost 7 bases and the J segment 5 bases; nucleotides outside the gene matches: 11. Per the germline V gene, CDR1 is SGHVS and CDR2 is FQNEAQ. The CDR3 spans 16 residues.

The chain uses TRBV4-3 and TRBJ2-7; D may be TRBD2 (5 bases). Germline lookup yields CDR1 LGHNA and CDR2 YSLEER. Trimming shortened V by 2 bases and J by 2 bases, and 10 bases separated the two germline ends. The CDR3 has 14 amino acids. The CDR3 sequence: CASSQRTGTYEQYF. DNA of the CDR3: TGCGCCAGCAGCCAACGGACGGGAACCTACGAGCAGTACTTC.

The chain recombines TRBV6-5 with TRBJ1-2; D is unclear. Germline V gene data show CDR1 as MNHEY and CDR2 as SVGAGI. CDR3 length: 13 amino acids. V was cut by 6 bases and J by 8 bases, with 16 bases left in between. In DNA, the CDR3 is TGTGCCAGCAGCGTAACAGCCGCTCGGGGCTACACCTTC. Its translation: CASSVTAARGYTF.

The V call is TRBV6-5, the J call TRBJ2-2; 9 nucleotides agree with TRBD1. This CDR3 comprises 14 residues. The trim removed 5 bases at V and 9 bases at J, leaving 7 bases unmatched. CDR1 is MNHEY and CDR2 is SVGAGI in the germline V gene. CDR3 sequence reads: CASSPRDRERELFF. CDR3 DNA: TGTGCCAGCAGTCCCCGGGACAGGGAGCGGGAGCTGTTTTTT.